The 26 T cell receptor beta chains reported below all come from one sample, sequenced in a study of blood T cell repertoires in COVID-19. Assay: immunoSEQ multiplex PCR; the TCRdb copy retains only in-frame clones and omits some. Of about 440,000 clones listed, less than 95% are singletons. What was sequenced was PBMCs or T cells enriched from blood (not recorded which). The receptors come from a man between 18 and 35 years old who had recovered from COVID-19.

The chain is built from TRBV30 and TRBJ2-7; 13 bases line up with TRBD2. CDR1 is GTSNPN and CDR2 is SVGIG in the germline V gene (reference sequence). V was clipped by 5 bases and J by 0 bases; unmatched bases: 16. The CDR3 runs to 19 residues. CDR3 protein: CAWARYRTSGRKSSYEQYF. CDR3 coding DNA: TGTGCCTGGGCCAGATACCGGACTAGCGGGAGAAAGAGCTCCTACGAGCAGTACTTC.

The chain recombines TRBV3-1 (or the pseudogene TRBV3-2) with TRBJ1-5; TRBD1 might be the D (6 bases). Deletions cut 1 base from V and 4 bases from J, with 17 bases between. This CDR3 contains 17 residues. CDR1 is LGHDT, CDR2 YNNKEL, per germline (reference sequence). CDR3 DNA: TGTGCCAGCAGCCAAGGTGGGGGGGGCTCGGGGAATCAGCCCCAGCATTTT. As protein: CASSQGGGGSGNQPQHF.

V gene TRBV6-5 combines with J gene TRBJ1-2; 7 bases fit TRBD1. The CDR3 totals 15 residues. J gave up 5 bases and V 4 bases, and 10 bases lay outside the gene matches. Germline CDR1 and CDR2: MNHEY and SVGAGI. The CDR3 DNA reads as TGTGCCAGCAGTTTTATAGGACAGGACAATTATGGCTACACCTTC. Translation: CASSFIGQDNYGYTF.

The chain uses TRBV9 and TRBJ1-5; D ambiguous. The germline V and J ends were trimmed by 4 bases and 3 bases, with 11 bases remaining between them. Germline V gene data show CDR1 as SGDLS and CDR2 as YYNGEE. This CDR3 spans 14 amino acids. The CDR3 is CASSPTALNQPQHF. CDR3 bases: TGTGCCAGCAGCCCAACAGCACTCAATCAGCCCCAGCATTTT. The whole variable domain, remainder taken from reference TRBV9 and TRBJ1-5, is DSGVTQTPKHLITATGQRVTLRCSPRSGDLSVYWYQQSLDQGLQFLIQYYNGEERAKGNILERFSAQQFPDLHSELNLSSLELGDSALYFCASSPTALNQPQHFGDGTRLSIL.

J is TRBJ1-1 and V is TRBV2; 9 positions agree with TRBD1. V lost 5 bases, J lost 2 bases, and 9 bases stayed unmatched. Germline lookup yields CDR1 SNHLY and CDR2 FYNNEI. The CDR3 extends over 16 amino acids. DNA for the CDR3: TGTGCCAGCAGTTTCCCCGGGGACAGGGCCAACACTGAAGCTTTCTTT. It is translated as CASSFPGDRANTEAFF. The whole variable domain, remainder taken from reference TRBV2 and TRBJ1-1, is EPEVTQTPSHQVTQMGQEVILRCVPISNHLYFYWYRQILGQKVEFLVSFYNNEISEKSEIFDDQFSVERPDGSNFTLKIRSTKLEDSAMYFCASSFPGDRANTEAFFGQGTRLTVV.

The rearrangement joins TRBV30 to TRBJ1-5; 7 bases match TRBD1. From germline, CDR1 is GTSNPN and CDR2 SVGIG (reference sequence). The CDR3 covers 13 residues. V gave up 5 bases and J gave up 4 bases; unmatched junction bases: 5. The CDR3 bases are TGTGCCTGGGAGGCAGGGGGAAATCAGCCCCAGCATTTT. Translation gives CAWEAGGNQPQHF. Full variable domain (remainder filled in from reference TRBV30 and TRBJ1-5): SQTIHQWPATLVQPVGSPLSLECTVEGTSNPNLYWYRQAAGRGLQLLFYSVGIGQISSEVPQNLSASRPQDRQFILSSKKLLLSDSGFYLCAWEAGGNQPQHFGDGTRLSIL.

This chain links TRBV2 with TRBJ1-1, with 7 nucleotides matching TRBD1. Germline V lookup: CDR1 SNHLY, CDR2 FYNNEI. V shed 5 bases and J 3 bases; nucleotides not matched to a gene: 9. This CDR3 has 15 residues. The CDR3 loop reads CASSTSTGKYTEAFF. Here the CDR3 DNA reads TGTGCCAGCAGTACCTCGACAGGGAAGTACACTGAAGCTTTCTTT.

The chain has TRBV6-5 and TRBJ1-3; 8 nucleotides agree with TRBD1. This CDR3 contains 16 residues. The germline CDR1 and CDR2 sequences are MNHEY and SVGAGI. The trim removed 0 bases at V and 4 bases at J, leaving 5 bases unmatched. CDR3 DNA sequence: TGTGCCAGCAGTTACTCCCAGGGGGCGGGAGGAAACACCATATATTTT. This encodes CASSYSQGAGGNTIYF.

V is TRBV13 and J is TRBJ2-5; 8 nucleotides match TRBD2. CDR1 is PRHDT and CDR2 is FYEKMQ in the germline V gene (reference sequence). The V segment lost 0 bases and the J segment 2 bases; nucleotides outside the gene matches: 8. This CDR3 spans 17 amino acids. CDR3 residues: CASSLGKAGALQETQYF. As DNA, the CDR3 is TGTGCCAGCAGCTTAGGGAAAGCGGGGGCCCTTCAAGAGACCCAGTACTTC.

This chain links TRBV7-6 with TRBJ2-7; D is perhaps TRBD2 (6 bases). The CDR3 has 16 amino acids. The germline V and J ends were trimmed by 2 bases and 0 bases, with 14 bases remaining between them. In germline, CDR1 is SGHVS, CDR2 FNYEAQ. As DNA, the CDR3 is TGTGCCAGCAGCTTATACCCAGCGGGCTCCTCCTACGAGCAGTACTTC. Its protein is CASSLYPAGSSYEQYF.

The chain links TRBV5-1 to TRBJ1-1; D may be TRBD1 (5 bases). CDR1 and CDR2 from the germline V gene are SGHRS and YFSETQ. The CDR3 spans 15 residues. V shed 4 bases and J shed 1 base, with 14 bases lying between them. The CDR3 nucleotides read TGCGCCAGCAGCCGACGTTCAGGGAAGAACACTGAAGCTTTCTTT. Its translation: CASSRRSGKNTEAFF. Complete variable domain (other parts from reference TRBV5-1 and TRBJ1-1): KAGVTQTPRYLIKTRGQQVTLSCSPISGHRSVSWYQQTPGQGLQFLFEYFSETQRNKGNFPGRFSGRQFSNSRSEMNVSTLELGDSALYLCASSRRSGKNTEAFFGQGTRLTVV.

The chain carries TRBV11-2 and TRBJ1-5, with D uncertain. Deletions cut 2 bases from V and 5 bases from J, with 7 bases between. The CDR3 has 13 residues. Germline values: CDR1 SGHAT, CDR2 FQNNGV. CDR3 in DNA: TGTGCCAGCAGCTTATTCGTAGATCAGCCCCAGCATTTT. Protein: CASSLFVDQPQHF. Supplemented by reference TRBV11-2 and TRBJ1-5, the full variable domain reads EAGVAQSPRYKIIEKRQSVAFWCNPISGHATLYWYQQILGQGPKLLIQFQNNGVVDDSQLPKDRFSAERLKGVDSTLKIQPAKLEDSAVYLCASSLFVDQPQHFGDGTRLSIL.

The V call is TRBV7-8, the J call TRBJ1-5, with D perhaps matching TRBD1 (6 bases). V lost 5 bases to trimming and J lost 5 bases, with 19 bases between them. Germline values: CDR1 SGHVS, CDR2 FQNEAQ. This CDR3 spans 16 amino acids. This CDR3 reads CASSVRPGTRDQPQHF. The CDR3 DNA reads TGTGCCAGCAGCGTGCGACCCGGGACACGTGATCAGCCCCAGCATTTT.

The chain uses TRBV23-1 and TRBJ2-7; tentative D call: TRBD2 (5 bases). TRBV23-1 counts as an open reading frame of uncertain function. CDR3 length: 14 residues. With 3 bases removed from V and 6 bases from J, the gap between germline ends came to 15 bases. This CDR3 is CASSHRGGQLEQYF. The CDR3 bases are TGCGCCAGCAGTCATCGTGGAGGTCAGCTCGAGCAGTACTTC.

CDR3 residues: CSGTGDTEAFF. As DNA, the CDR3 is TGCAGTGGGACCGGGGACACTGAAGCTTTCTTT. This chain uses TRBV20-1 with TRBJ1-1; D is undetermined. The CDR3 runs 11 residues. Trimming took 7 bases from V and 3 from J, leaving 9 bases between them. Germline V gene lookup returns CDR1 DFQATT and CDR2 SNEGSKA (reference sequence).

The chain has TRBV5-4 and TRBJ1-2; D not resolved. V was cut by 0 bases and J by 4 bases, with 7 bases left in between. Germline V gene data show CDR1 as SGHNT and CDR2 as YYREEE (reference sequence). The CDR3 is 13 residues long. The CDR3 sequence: CASSLGSVYGYTF. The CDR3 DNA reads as TGTGCCAGCAGCTTGGGCAGCGTCTATGGCTACACCTTC.

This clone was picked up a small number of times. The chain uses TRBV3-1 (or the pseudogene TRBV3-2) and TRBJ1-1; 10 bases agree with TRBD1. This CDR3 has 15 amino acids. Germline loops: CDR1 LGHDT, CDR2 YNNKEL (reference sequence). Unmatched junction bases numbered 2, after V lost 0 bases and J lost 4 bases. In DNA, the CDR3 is TGTGCCAGCAGCCAAGAGGGACAGGGGTTCACTGAAGCTTTCTTT. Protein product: CASSQEGQGFTEAFF.

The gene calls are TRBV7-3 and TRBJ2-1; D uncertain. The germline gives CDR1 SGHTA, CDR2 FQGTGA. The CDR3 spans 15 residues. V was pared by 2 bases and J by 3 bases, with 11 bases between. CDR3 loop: CASSLGPVDYNEQFF. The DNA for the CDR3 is TGTGCCAGCAGCTTAGGGCCAGTAGACTACAATGAGCAGTTCTTC. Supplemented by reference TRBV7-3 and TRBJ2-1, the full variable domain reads GAGVSQTPSNKVTEKGKYVELRCDPISGHTALYWYRQSLGQGPEFLIYFQGTGAADDSGLPNDRFFAVRPEGSVSTLKIQRTERGDSAVYLCASSLGPVDYNEQFFGPGTRLTVL.

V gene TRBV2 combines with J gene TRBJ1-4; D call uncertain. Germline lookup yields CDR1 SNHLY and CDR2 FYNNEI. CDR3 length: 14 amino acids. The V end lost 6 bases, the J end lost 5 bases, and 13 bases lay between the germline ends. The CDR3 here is CASRRQLTNEKLFF. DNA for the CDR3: TGTGCCAGCAGAAGACAACTCACGAATGAAAAACTGTTTTTT.

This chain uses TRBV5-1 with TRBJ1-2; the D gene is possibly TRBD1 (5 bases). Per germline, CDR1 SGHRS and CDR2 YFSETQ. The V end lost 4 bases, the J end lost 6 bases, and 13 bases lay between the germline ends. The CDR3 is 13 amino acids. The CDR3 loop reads CASSTGTSDGYTF. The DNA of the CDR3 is TGCGCCAGCAGCACGGGGACTTCGGATGGCTACACCTTC.

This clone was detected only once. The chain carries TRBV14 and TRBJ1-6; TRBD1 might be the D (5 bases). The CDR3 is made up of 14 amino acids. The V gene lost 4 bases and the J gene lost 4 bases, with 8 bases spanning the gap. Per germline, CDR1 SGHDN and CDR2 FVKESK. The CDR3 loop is CASSLGQYNSPLHF. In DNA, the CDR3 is TGTGCCAGCAGCCTCGGACAATATAATTCACCCCTCCACTTT.

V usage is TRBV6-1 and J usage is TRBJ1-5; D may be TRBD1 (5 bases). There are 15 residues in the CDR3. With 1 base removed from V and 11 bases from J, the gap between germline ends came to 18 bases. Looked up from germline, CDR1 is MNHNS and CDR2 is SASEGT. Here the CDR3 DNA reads TGTGCCAGCAGTGAAGTATCAGGGCCGGGTGTAGCCCAGCATTTT. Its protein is CASSEVSGPGVAQHF.

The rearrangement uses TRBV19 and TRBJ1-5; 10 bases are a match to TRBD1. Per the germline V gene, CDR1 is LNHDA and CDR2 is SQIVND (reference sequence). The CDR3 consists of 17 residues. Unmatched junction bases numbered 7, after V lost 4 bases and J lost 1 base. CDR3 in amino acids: CASSTTGGGGSNQPQHF. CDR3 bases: TGTGCCAGTAGTACGACAGGGGGCGGTGGGAGCAATCAGCCCCAGCATTTT. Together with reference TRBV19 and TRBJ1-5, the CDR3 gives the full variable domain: DGGITQSPKYLFRKEGQNVTLSCEQNLNHDAMYWYRQDPGQGLRLIYYSQIVNDFQKGDIAEGYSVSREKKESFPLTVTSAQKNPTAFYLCASSTTGGGGSNQPQHFGDGTRLSIL.

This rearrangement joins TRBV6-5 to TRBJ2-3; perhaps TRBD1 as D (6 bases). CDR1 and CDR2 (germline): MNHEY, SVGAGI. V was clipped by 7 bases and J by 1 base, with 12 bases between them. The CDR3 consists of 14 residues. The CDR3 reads CASNLQGGTDTQYF. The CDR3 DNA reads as TGTGCCAGCAATCTACAGGGTGGCACAGATACGCAGTATTTT.

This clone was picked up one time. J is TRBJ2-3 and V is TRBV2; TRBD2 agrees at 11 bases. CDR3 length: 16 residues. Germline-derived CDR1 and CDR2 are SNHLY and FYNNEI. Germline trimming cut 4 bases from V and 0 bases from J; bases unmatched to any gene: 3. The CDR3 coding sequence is TGTGCCAGCAGTGGGCCTAGCGGGGGGAGCACAGATACGCAGTATTTT. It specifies CASSGPSGGSTDTQYF.

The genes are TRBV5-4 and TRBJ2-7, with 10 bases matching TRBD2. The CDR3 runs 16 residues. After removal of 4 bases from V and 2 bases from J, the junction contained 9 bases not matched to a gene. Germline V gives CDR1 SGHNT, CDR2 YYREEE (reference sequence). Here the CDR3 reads CASSTELAGYPYEQYF. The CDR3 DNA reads TGTGCCAGCAGCACAGAACTAGCGGGGTATCCCTACGAGCAGTACTTC.